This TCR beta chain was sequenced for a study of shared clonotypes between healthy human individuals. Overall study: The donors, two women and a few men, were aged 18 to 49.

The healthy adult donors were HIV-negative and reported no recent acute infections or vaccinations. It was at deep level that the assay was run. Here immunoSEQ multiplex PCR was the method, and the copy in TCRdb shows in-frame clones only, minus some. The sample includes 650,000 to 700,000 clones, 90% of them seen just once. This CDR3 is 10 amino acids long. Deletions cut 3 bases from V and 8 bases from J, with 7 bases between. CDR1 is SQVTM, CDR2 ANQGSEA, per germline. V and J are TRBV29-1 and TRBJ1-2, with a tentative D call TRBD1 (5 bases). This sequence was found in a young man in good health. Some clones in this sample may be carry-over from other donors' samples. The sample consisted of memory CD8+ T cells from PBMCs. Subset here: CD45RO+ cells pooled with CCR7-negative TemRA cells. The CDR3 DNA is TGCAGCGTTGAGTCAGGGGGCTACACCTTC. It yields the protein CSVESGGYTF.